The 21 T cell receptor beta chains below come from one sample, sequenced in a study of shared clonotypes between healthy human individuals. The method was immunoSEQ multiplex PCR; TCRdb's version includes in-frame clones alone and lacks a portion of them. The table lists some 2 million clones, 85% to 95% of them singletons. The sequencing input was naive CD4+ T cells sorted from blood. The subset is: CD45RA+ positively selected. The receptors come from a man between 18 and 29 years old in good health.

The chain joins TRBV7-8 to TRBJ2-1, with 9 bases fitting TRBD2. The CDR3 has 16 amino acids. J was trimmed by 4 bases and V by 2 bases; bases with no gene match: 6. The V gene's germline CDR1 is SGHVS and CDR2 FQNEAQ. CDR3: CASSLPETSGYNEQFF. Here the CDR3 DNA reads TGTGCCAGCAGCTTACCCGAGACTAGCGGATACAATGAGCAGTTCTTC.

This clone was picked up one time. CDR3 sequence: CASSPLLGASGDQETQYF. In nucleotides, the CDR3 is TGCGCCAGCAGCCCCCTCCTCGGGGCTAGCGGGGATCAAGAGACCCAGTACTTC. V usage is TRBV4-1 and J usage is TRBJ2-5, with 9 bases lining up with TRBD2. The V gene's germline CDR1 is MGHRA and CDR2 YSYEKL. The CDR3 runs to 18 residues. V gave up 4 bases and J gave up 2 bases; unmatched junction bases: 14.

The chain joins TRBV28 to TRBJ2-2; 7 nucleotides align to TRBD2. Germline CDR1 reads MDHEN; CDR2 reads SYDVKM. Losses at the gene ends were 7 bases for V and 5 bases for J; bases not matched to a gene: 7. The CDR3 is 14 residues long. CDR3 protein: CASTGGGWTGELFF. The CDR3, as DNA: TGTGCCAGCACGGGCGGGGGATGGACCGGGGAGCTGTTTTTT.

In regard to this clone: Other nucleotide sequences in the sample specify the same CDR3. V gene TRBV5-1 combines with J gene TRBJ2-1, with unresolved D. CDR1 and CDR2 (germline): SGHRS, YFSETQ. The ends were cut back, 0 bases at V and 0 bases at J, with 4 bases in the middle. The CDR3 spans 14 residues. The CDR3 nucleotides read TGCGCCAGCAGCTTGGATCCCTCCTACAATGAGCAGTTCTTC. Its protein is CASSLDPSYNEQFF. Together with reference TRBV5-1 and TRBJ2-1, the CDR3 gives the full variable domain: KAGVTQTPRYLIKTRGQQVTLSCSPISGHRSVSWYQQTPGQGLQFLFEYFSETQRNKGNFPGRFSGRQFSNSRSEMNVSTLELGDSALYLCASSLDPSYNEQFFGPGTRLTVL.

With regard to this clone: The same CDR3 arises from other DNA sequences in this sample as well. The chain joins TRBV11-2 to TRBJ2-1; 10 bases match TRBD2. Trimming cost V 5 bases and J 7 bases; bases outside gene matches: 5. Germline values: CDR1 SGHAT, CDR2 FQNNGV. The CDR3 sequence is 14 residues long. The CDR3 loop reads CASSRTSGANEQFF. CDR3 coding DNA: TGTGCCAGCAGCCGGACTAGCGGAGCTAATGAGCAGTTCTTC.

CDR3 coding DNA: TGTGCCACTTCGGGGAGGTCGGCAGGGCAAGAGACCCAGTACTTC. This sequence encodes CATSGRSAGQETQYF. This chain connects TRBV19 to TRBJ2-5, with D tentatively TRBD2 (6 bases). Looked up from germline, CDR1 is LNHDA and CDR2 is SQIVND (reference sequence). The CDR3 contains 15 residues. Trimming took off 10 bases at V and 2 bases at J, with 20 bases between the two ends.

The V and J genes are TRBV7-2 and TRBJ1-1; TRBD1 is a possible D gene (6 bases). The CDR3 contains 14 residues. Germline CDR1 and CDR2: SGHTA and FQGNSA. The V end was cut by 5 bases, the J end by 6 bases, with 16 bases between. The CDR3 loop reads CASSKKGVWAEAFF. In DNA, the CDR3 is TGTGCCAGCAGCAAAAAGGGGGTTTGGGCTGAAGCTTTCTTT. The full variable domain, its missing parts supplied by reference TRBV7-2 and TRBJ1-1, is GAGVSQSPSNKVTEKGKDVELRCDPISGHTALYWYRQSLGQGLEFLIYFQGNSAPDKSGLPSDRFSAERTGGSVSTLTIQRTQQEDSAVYLCASSKKGVWAEAFFGQGTRLTVV.

The rearrangement uses TRBV10-1 and TRBJ2-5; a weak D match, TRBD1 (6 bases). The V and J ends lost 3 bases and 5 bases respectively, with 16 bases between them. CDR3 length: 15 amino acids. CDR1 and CDR2 from the germline V gene are WNHNN and SYGVQD (reference sequence). CDR3 sequence reads: CASSEGGGEWETQYF. The DNA for the CDR3 is TGCGCCAGCAGTGAAGGTGGGGGCGAGTGGGAGACCCAGTACTTC.

V usage is TRBV18 and J usage is TRBJ2-5; D gene uncertain. The CDR3 consists of 13 residues. Trimming cost V 2 bases and J 5 bases, with 9 bases left between them. Germline V CDR1 and CDR2: KGHSH, LQKENI. The CDR3 coding sequence is TGTGCCAGCTCACCAGGGGTCAAGGAGACCCAGTACTTC. Its protein is CASSPGVKETQYF.

Turning to this clone: Other DNA sequences within the sample encode an identical CDR3. V is TRBV5-1 and J is TRBJ1-1; weak D call: TRBD1 (5 bases). V lost 0 bases and J lost 5, with 8 bases in between. Germline V gene lookup returns CDR1 SGHRS and CDR2 YFSETQ. This CDR3 is built from 13 residues. The CDR3 loop reads CASSLDRGTEAFF. CDR3 DNA sequence: TGCGCCAGCAGCTTGGATAGGGGAACTGAAGCTTTCTTT. The variable domain in full, completed from reference TRBV5-1 and TRBJ1-1, reads KAGVTQTPRYLIKTRGQQVTLSCSPISGHRSVSWYQQTPGQGLQFLFEYFSETQRNKGNFPGRFSGRQFSNSRSEMNVSTLELGDSALYLCASSLDRGTEAFFGQGTRLTVV.

For the CDR3, the DNA is TGTGCCAGCACCCCAGGGACTTTCAATGAGCAGTTCTTC. Protein: CASTPGTFNEQFF. This sequence joins TRBV6-1 and TRBJ2-1; D is possibly TRBD2 (6 bases). V lost 7 bases to trimming and J lost 6 bases, with 13 bases between them. The V gene's germline CDR1 is MNHNS and CDR2 SASEGT. This CDR3 is built from 13 residues.

The J gene is TRBJ1-1, the V gene TRBV28; weak D call: TRBD1 (5 bases). V lost 3 bases to trimming and J lost 1 base, with 12 bases between them. This CDR3 region has 15 residues. CDR1 and CDR2 from the germline V gene are MDHEN and SYDVKM. Here the CDR3 reads CASSFLGRENTEAFF. Here the CDR3 DNA reads TGTGCCAGCAGTTTTTTGGGCAGGGAGAACACTGAAGCTTTCTTT.

Only one count was recorded for this clone. The chain recombines TRBV29-1 with TRBJ1-2, with 7 bases matching TRBD1. J was trimmed by 6 bases and V by 7 bases; bases with no gene match: 11. The germline V gene encodes CDR1 SQVTM and CDR2 ANQGSEA. This CDR3 region has 13 residues. The CDR3: CSDKSQGVNGYTF. CDR3 DNA: TGCAGCGATAAATCGCAGGGGGTCAATGGCTACACCTTC.

The chain employs TRBV4-3 and TRBJ1-4; D gene uncertain. Looked up from germline, CDR1 is LGHNA and CDR2 is YSLEER. V shed 0 bases and J shed 0 bases, with 8 bases lying between them. This CDR3 is 16 amino acids long. The CDR3 nucleotides read TGCGCCAGCAGCCAAGATTTAGGGACAACTAATGAAAAACTGTTTTTT. Its translation: CASSQDLGTTNEKLFF.

This clone was found once. The rearrangement links TRBV5-1 to TRBJ2-7; D gene ambiguous. The CDR3 totals 15 residues. Germline CDR1 reads SGHRS; CDR2 reads YFSETQ. Trimming left V 0 bases short and J 0 bases short, with 10 bases between. The CDR3 region is CASSLEVADSYEQYF. The CDR3 DNA follows: TGCGCCAGCAGCTTGGAGGTCGCAGACTCCTACGAGCAGTACTTC.

This clone was observed a single time. J is TRBJ2-3 and V is TRBV6-1; D may be TRBD2 (6 bases). Per the germline V gene, CDR1 is MNHNS and CDR2 is SASEGT. The CDR3 sequence is 15 residues long. V lost 7 bases, J lost 0 bases, and 14 bases lay in between. The CDR3 region is CASKDGGTSTDTQYF. CDR3 DNA sequence: TGTGCCAGCAAGGATGGCGGGACCAGCACAGATACGCAGTATTTT.

The rearrangement uses TRBV5-4 and TRBJ2-7; D might be TRBD1 (5 bases). Between the trimmed V and J ends, which lost 5 bases and 6 bases, there was a span of 24 bases. The CDR3 is made up of 16 amino acids. From germline, CDR1 is SGHNT and CDR2 YYREEE (reference sequence). The CDR3 nucleotides read TGTGCCAGCAGACTGGCTTATGCAGGGTACGGCTCCGAGCAGTACTTC. Translating gives CASRLAYAGYGSEQYF.

A few counts support this clone. The V gene is TRBV4-1, the J gene TRBJ1-5; tentatively, D is TRBD1 (5 bases). This CDR3 has 15 amino acids. V was cut by 3 bases and J by 2 bases, with 11 bases left in between. CDR1 is MGHRA and CDR2 is YSYEKL in the germline V gene. The CDR3 loop reads CASSQGPPGNQPQHF. The CDR3 bases are TGCGCCAGCAGCCAGGGACCTCCGGGCAATCAGCCCCAGCATTTT.

The V and J genes are TRBV19 and TRBJ1-4, with 8 bases that match TRBD1. Trimming removed 3 bases from V and 7 bases from J; junction bases left unmatched: 7. The CDR3 sequence is 15 residues long. Germline V lookup: CDR1 LNHDA, CDR2 SQIVND (reference sequence). The DNA of the CDR3 is TGTGCCAGTAGTATCGGGCAGGGGGCTGGTGAAAAACTGTTTTTT. This sequence encodes CASSIGQGAGEKLFF.

This chain joins TRBV30 and TRBJ2-1; D gene unclear. The V end was cut by 4 bases, the J end by 5 bases, with 6 bases between. The CDR3 has 11 amino acids. Germline V gene lookup returns CDR1 GTSNPN and CDR2 SVGIG (reference sequence). CDR3 in amino acids: CAWTGNNEQFF. The CDR3 coding sequence is TGTGCCTGGACAGGAAACAATGAGCAGTTCTTC.

The chain links TRBV7-3 to TRBJ1-2; D unclear. This CDR3 spans 15 amino acids. Germline V gene lookup returns CDR1 SGHTA and CDR2 FQGTGA. V lost 1 base to trimming and J lost 0 bases, with 9 bases between them. CDR3 bases: TGTGCCAGCAGCTTAAGGGCCCCAGCTAACTATGGCTACACCTTC. Its protein product is CASSLRAPANYGYTF.